These T cell receptor beta chains were read from a single sample in a study of regulatory T cells in long-lasting Graves disease. MiXCR, applied by TCRdb to the multiplex PCR reads, yields one record per CDR3 protein. The data contain some 330,000 distinct CDR3 sequences, about 23% of them singletons. Source: peripheral blood mononuclear cells (PBMCs), taken when the disease was refractory, from a patient treated with antithyroid drugs. These receptors were collected from a woman aged 40 to 50 with Graves disease. CDR3s include the opening cysteine and the closing phenylalanine or tryptophan. A D gene is named only where the DNA matches it firmly. Size tells how often a clone was seen (once, few, many) or the class of an expanded clone, and some rows leave it out.

j_call d_call clone_size v_call cdr3_aa cdr3_nt
TRBJ2-7 . many TRBV6-5 CASSYLAPSYEQYF TGTGCCAGCAGTTACCTCGCACCTTCCTACGAGCAGTACTTC
TRBJ1-5 . many TRBV12-3/TRBV12-4 CASSLGQHYSNQPQHF TGTGCCAGCAGTTTAGGCCAGCACTATAGCAATCAGCCCCAGCATTTT
TRBJ2-7 TRBD2 . TRBV7-9 CASSSSGGVGVYEQYF TGTGCCAGCAGCTCGTCGGGGGGAGTGGGGGTTTACGAGCAGTACTTC
TRBJ2-7 TRBD2 many TRBV10-1 CASSESSGGIQSEQYF TGCGCCAGCAGTGAATCTAGCGGGGGGATCCAAAGCGAGCAGTACTTC
TRBJ1-6 . many TRBV11-2 CASSLDLNNSPLHF TGTGCCAGCAGCTTAGACTTAAATAATTCACCCCTCCACTTT
TRBJ2-2 TRBD2 many TRBV7-7 CASSKAGANTGELFF TGTGCTAGCAGCAAAGCGGGGGCGAACACCGGGGAGCTGTTTTTT
TRBJ2-3 TRBD2 . TRBV20-1 CSARSYVVAGGTDTQYF TGCAGTGCTAGATCGTATGTAGTAGCGGGAGGTACAGATACGCAGTATTTT
TRBJ2-5 . many TRBV7-9 CASSYPGRLYQETQYF TGTGCCAGCAGCTACCCCGGACGGCTGTACCAAGAGACCCAGTACTTC
TRBJ1-4 TRBD1 few TRBV7-9 CASSRSTGQGRQKLFF TGTGCCAGCAGCCGCTCGACCGGACAGGGGCGCCAAAAACTGTTTTTT
TRBJ1-1 . many TRBV28 CASKSWGLQAMNTEAFF TGTGCCAGCAAAAGTTGGGGGTTACAGGCTATGAACACTGAAGCTTTCTTT
TRBJ2-7 . few TRBV7-2 CASSLSSSEQYF TGTGCCAGCAGCCTGTCAAGTTCCGAGCAGTACTTC
TRBJ2-5 . many TRBV24-1 CATSDREQGLGETQYF TGTGCCACCAGTGACCGCGAACAGGGCCTGGGCGAGACCCAGTACTTC
TRBJ2-5 . many TRBV28 CASSFKRSLLGTQYF TGTGCCAGCAGTTTCAAGCGGTCCTTACTTGGGACCCAGTACTTC
TRBJ2-6 TRBD1 . TRBV7-9 CASSLADRRSGANVLTF TGTGCCAGCAGCTTAGCGGACAGGCGCTCTGGGGCCAACGTCCTGACTTTC
TRBJ2-7 . many TRBV2 CASRERGEQYF TGTGCCAGCAGGGAGAGGGGTGAGCAGTACTTC